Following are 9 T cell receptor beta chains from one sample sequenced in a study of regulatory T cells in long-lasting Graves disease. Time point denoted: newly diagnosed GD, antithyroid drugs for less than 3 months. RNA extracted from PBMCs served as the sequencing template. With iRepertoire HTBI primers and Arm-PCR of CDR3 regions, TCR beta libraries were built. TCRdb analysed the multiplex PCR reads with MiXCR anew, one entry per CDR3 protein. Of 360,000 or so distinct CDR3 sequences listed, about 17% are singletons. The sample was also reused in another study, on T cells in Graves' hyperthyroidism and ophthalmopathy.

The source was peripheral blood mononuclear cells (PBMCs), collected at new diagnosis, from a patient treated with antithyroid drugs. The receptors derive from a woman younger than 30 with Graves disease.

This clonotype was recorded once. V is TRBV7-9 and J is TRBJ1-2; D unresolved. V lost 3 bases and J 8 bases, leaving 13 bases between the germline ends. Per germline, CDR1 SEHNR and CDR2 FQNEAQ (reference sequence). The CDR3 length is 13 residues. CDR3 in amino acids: CASSFDTPRGYTF. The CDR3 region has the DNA TGTGCCAGCAGCTTTGACACGCCACGGGGCTACACCTTC.

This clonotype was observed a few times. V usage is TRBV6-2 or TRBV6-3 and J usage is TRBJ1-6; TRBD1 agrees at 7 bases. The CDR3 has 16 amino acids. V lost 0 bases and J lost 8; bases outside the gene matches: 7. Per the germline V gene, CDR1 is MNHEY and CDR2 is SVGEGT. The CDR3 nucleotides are TGTGCCAGCAGTTACTCGTCGGGACAGAGTTATTCACCCCTCCACTTT. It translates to CASSYSSGQSYSPLHF.

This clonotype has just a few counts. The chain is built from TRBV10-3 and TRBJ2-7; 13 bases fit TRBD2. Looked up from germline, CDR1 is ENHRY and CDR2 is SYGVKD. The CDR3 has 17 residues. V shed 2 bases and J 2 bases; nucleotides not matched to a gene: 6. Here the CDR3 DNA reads TGTGCCATCAGTGAGGGGGCCGGACTAGCGGGGGCCTACGAGCAGTACTTC. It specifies CAISEGAGLAGAYEQYF.

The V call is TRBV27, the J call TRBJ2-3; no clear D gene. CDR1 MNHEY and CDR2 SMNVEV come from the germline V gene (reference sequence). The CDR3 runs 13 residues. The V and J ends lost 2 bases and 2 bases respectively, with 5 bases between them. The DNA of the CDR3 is TGTGCCAGCAGTTTACAATACACAGATACGCAGTATTTT. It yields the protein CASSLQYTDTQYF.

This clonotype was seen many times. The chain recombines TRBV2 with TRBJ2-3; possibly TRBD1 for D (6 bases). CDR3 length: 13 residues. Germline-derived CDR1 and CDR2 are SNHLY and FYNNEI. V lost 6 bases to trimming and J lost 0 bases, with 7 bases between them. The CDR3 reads CASRTGSTDTQYF. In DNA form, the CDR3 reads TGTGCCAGCAGGACAGGTAGCACAGATACGCAGTATTTT.

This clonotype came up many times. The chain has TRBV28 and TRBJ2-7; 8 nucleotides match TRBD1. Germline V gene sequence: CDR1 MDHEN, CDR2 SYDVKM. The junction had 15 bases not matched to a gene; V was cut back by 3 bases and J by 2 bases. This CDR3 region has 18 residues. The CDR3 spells CASSFEGPVQGETYEQYF. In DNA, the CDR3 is TGTGCCAGCAGTTTCGAGGGACCGGTACAGGGGGAAACCTACGAGCAGTACTTC.

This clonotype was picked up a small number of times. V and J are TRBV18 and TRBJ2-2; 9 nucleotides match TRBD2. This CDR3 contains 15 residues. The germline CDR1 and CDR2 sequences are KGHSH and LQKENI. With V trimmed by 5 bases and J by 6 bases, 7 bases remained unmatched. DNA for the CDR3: TGTGCCAGCTCAGTAGCGGGAGTCACCGCCGGGGAGCTGTTTTTT. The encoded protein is CASSVAGVTAGELFF. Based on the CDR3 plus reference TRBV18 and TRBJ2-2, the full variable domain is NAGVMQNPRHLVRRRGQEARLRCSPMKGHSHVYWYRQLPEEGLKFMVYLQKENIIDESGMPKERFSAEFPKEGPSILRIQQVVRGDSAAYFCASSVAGVTAGELFFGEGSRLTVL.

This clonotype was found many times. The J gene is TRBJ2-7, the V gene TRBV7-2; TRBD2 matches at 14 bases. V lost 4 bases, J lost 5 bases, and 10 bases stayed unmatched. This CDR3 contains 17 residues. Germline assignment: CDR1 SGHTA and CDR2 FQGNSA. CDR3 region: CASSSSPGLAGVDEQYF. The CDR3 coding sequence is TGTGCCAGCAGCTCCTCCCCGGGACTAGCGGGAGTAGACGAGCAGTACTTC.

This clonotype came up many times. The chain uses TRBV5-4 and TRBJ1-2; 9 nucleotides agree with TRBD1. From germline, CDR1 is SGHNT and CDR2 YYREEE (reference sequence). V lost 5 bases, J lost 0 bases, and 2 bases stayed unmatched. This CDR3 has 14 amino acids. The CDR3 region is CASRGQGPNYGYTF. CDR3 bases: TGTGCCAGCAGGGGACAGGGTCCTAACTATGGCTACACCTTC.